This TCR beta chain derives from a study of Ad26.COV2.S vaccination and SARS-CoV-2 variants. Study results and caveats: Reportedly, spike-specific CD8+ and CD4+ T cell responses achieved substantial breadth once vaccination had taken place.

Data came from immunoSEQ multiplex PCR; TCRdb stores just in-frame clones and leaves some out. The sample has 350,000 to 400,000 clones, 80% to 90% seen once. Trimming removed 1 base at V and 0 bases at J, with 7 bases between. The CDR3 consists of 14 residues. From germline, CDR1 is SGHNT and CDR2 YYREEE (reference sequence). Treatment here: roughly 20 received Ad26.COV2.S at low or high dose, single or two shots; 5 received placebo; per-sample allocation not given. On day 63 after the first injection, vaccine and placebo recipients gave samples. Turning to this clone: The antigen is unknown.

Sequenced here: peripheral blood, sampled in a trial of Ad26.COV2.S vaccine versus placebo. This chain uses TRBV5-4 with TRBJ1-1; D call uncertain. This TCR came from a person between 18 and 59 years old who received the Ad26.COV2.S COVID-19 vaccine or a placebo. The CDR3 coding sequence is TGTGCCAGCAGCTTGCAGATTATGAACACTGAAGCTTTCTTT. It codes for CASSLQIMNTEAFF. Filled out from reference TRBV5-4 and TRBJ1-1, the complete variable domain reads ETGVTQSPTHLIKTRGQQVTLRCSSQSGHNTVSWYQQALGQGPQFIFQYYREEENGRGNFPPRFSGLQFPNYSSELNVNALELDDSALYLCASSLQIMNTEAFFGQGTRLTVV.